Sequencing of this T cell receptor (beta chain) was carried out in a study of T cells after yellow fever vaccination. Findings and caveats of the study: Clones from primary vaccination mostly reappeared after the booster (roughly 97% CD4, about 88% CD8). The presence of abundant clonotypes contaminating from the bulk population was possible in FACS-sorted repertoires.

Worth noting for this clonotype: No antigen is known for it. The junction departs from the called germline gene at one end, perhaps through a read error.

This CDR3 has 15 residues. Looked up from germline, CDR1 is SSHAT and CDR2 is FNYEAQ (reference sequence). Via MiXCR, TCRdb re-called the 5' RACE reads, giving one row per CDR3 protein. This sample has 620,000 or so distinct CDR3 sequences; more than 9% occur once, and the top ten carry about 15%. This sequence was found in a man aged 30 to 39 who received the YFV17D yellow fever vaccine. V is TRBV7-7 and J is TRBJ2-3; maybe TRBD2 (6 bases). The source material was PBMCs, sampled on the day of the yellow fever booster vaccination. CDR3 in amino acids: CASSLTAGSTDTQYF. The CDR3 DNA reads TGTGCTAGCAGCCTAACTGCGGGGAGCACAGATACGCAGTATTTT.